A single sample is the source of the 12 T cell receptor beta chains below, sequenced in a study of a mutant IDH1 vaccine in newly diagnosed glioma. Data came from immunoSEQ multiplex PCR; TCRdb stores just in-frame clones and leaves some out. The sample has some 38,000 clones, 75% seen once. This sample's time point: week 47, end of study. A single vaccine dose contained 300 ug of mutant IDH1 20-mer peptide, and topical imiquimod was used with it. The antigens for these receptors are not known. The sample was PBMCs, taken from a glioma patient whose treatment included an IDH1 peptide vaccine. The source is a man in his forties or fifties with glioma.

The chain recombines TRBV6-4 with TRBJ2-3, with D possibly TRBD1 on 6 matching bases. V was pared by 2 bases and J by 0 bases, with 12 bases between. This CDR3 is 16 amino acids long. Germline V lookup: CDR1 MRHNA, CDR2 SNTAGT. CDR3 in amino acids: CASSDKAGDSTDTQYF. CDR3 bases: TGTGCCAGCAGTGACAAGGCAGGGGATAGCACAGATACGCAGTATTTT.

The J gene is TRBJ2-3, the V gene TRBV5-1, with D maybe TRBD1 (6 bases). The V end lost 1 base, the J end lost 5 bases, and 14 bases lay between the germline ends. The germline V gene encodes CDR1 SGHRS and CDR2 YFSETQ. This CDR3 region has 15 residues. The CDR3 DNA reads as TGCGCCAGCAGCTTGTTTGGGGACACGGTAGATACGCAGTATTTT. Its translation: CASSLFGDTVDTQYF.

The genes are TRBV19 and TRBJ1-5, with TRBD1 identical over 7 bases. The CDR3 is 17 residues long. Per the germline V gene, CDR1 is LNHDA and CDR2 is SQIVND (reference sequence). V trimming: 1 base; J trimming: 0 bases; junction bases outside the gene matches: 6. CDR3 bases: TGTGCCAGTAGTATAGGGACAGGTATCAATAGCAATCAGCCCCAGCATTTT. Translated: CASSIGTGINSNQPQHF.

CDR3 sequence reads: CASSPERWGSEQFF. The CDR3 nucleotides read TGTGCCAGCAGCCCAGAGAGGTGGGGGTCGGAGCAGTTCTTC. The chain recombines TRBV5-4 with TRBJ2-1, with D perhaps matching TRBD1 or TRBD2 (5 bases each). The ends were cut back, 4 bases at V and 10 bases at J, with 18 bases in the middle. CDR1 and CDR2 (germline): SGHNT, YYREEE (reference sequence). There are 14 residues in the CDR3.

The chain has TRBV29-1 and TRBJ2-3, with TRBD2 matching over 7 bases. The CDR3 loop spans 15 amino acids. Germline trimming cut 6 bases from V and 4 bases from J; bases unmatched to any gene: 13. Germline CDR1 SQVTM, CDR2 ANQGSEA. The CDR3 sequence is CSVPWGAGRPDTQYF. CDR3 DNA: TGCAGCGTCCCATGGGGAGCGGGACGCCCAGATACGCAGTATTTT.

V and J are TRBV6-6 and TRBJ2-7; 9 bases align to TRBD2. V lost 0 bases to trimming and J lost 4 bases; unmatched junction nucleotides: 7. This CDR3 region has 16 residues. Germline CDR1 is MNHNY and CDR2 is SVGAGI (reference sequence). Here the CDR3 reads CASSYSRGRAAYEQYV. CDR3 nucleotide sequence: TGTGCCAGCAGTTACTCTCGCGGGAGGGCCGCATACGAGCAGTACGTC.

This chain links TRBV10-3 with TRBJ2-7; TRBD1 matches 7 bases. Trimming took 4 bases from V and 4 from J; bases not matched to a gene: 10. The CDR3 loop spans 15 amino acids. Germline CDR1 and CDR2: ENHRY and SYGVKD. In DNA form, the CDR3 reads TGTGCCATCAGTGGCGGCGACAGGGATGTTTACGAGCAGTACTTC. This sequence encodes CAISGGDRDVYEQYF.

V and J are TRBV6-5 and TRBJ1-4, with TRBD1 matching 11 bases. V gave up 5 bases and J gave up 10 bases; unmatched junction bases: 3. The CDR3 loop spans 13 amino acids. Germline V CDR1 and CDR2: MNHEY, SVGAGI. CDR3 in amino acids: CASSRTGGRKLFF. CDR3 DNA sequence: TGTGCCAGCAGTAGGACAGGGGGCCGAAAACTGTTTTTT.

V usage is TRBV25-1 and J usage is TRBJ1-3; TRBD1 is a possible D gene (5 bases). V gave up 1 base and J gave up 0 bases, with 10 bases separating them. Germline CDR1 is MGHDK and CDR2 is SYGVNS. The CDR3 is made up of 16 amino acids. The CDR3 loop reads CASSELEDNSGNTIYF. The CDR3 DNA reads TGTGCCAGCAGTGAATTAGAGGACAACTCTGGAAACACCATATATTTT.

The chain combines TRBV9 with TRBJ1-5; the D is unclear. This CDR3 has 14 residues. Germline loops: CDR1 SGDLS, CDR2 YYNGEE. The V end lost 3 bases, the J end lost 0 bases, and 7 bases lay between the germline ends. The CDR3 spells CASSARNSNQPQHF. The CDR3 nucleotides read TGTGCCAGCAGCGCCCGCAATAGCAATCAGCCCCAGCATTTT.

Of note for this clone: Mismatch with germline at one junction end may stem from a read error. The V gene is TRBV5-4, the J gene TRBJ2-7, with TRBD1 matching over 9 bases. Germline V lookup: CDR1 SGHNT, CDR2 YYREEE (reference sequence). The CDR3 totals 13 residues. Here the CDR3 reads CASTLGQGYEQYF. The CDR3 DNA is TGTGCCAGCACCTTGGGACAGGGCTACGAGCAGTACTTC.

The CDR3 coding sequence is TGTGCCAGCAGCTCGCAGATAGTTACCGGGGAGCTGTTTTTT. Protein sequence: CASSSQIVTGELFF. The chain couples TRBV5-6 to TRBJ2-2; D is uncertain. Trimming took off 3 bases at V and 5 bases at J, with 11 bases between the two ends. The germline gives CDR1 SGHDT, CDR2 YYEEEE. This CDR3 comprises 14 residues.